These 24 T cell receptor beta chains share one sample of origin, sequenced in a study of Graves' ophthalmopathy and Graves' hyperthyroidism. Amplified TCR beta CDR3 regions were obtained using RNA transcripts as template. Investigators did first-round RT-PCR with HTBI primers, then second-round multiplex PCR. TCRdb re-called the multiplex PCR reads through MiXCR, storing one row per CDR3 protein. The sample consists of tens of thousands of distinct CDR3 sequences, approximately 55% of them appearing once. Sample: peripheral blood. These receptors originate from an adult woman with stable Graves' hyperthyroidism.

This clonotype showed up many times. The chain is built from TRBV27 and TRBJ2-3; 8 bases match TRBD1. V was clipped by 7 bases and J by 3 bases; unmatched bases: 6. The CDR3 consists of 14 residues. Germline values: CDR1 MNHEY, CDR2 SMNVEV (reference sequence). The CDR3 loop reads CASTRQGWTDTQYF. In DNA, the CDR3 is TGTGCCAGCACCAGACAGGGGTGGACAGATACGCAGTATTTT.

This clonotype has ten or more counts. The chain employs TRBV7-6 and TRBJ2-7; D perhaps matches TRBD1 (7 bases). The CDR3 totals 17 residues. V was shortened by 1 base and J by 3 bases, with 19 bases between the two germline ends. Germline CDR1 SGHVS, CDR2 FNYEAQ. The CDR3 sequence is CASSLESGGNSFYEQYF. As DNA, the CDR3 is TGTGCCAGCAGCTTAGAGTCAGGGGGGAATTCTTTCTACGAGCAGTACTTC.

This chain uses TRBV7-9 with TRBJ1-1; the match to TRBD1 covers 7 bases. After removal of 6 bases from V and 5 bases from J, the junction contained 12 bases not matched to a gene. The CDR3 is 15 residues long. CDR1 SEHNR and CDR2 FQNEAQ come from the germline V gene (reference sequence). CDR3 sequence: CASSDKGASRTEAFF. The CDR3 DNA reads as TGTGCCAGCAGTGATAAGGGGGCGTCTAGGACTGAAGCTTTCTTT.

This clonotype was observed a single time. The chain carries TRBV29-1 and TRBJ1-5; D is perhaps TRBD1 (6 bases). The germline V and J ends were trimmed by 6 bases and 6 bases, with 15 bases remaining between them. The CDR3 runs 13 residues. CDR1 is SQVTM and CDR2 is ANQGSEA in the germline V gene. The CDR3 region is CSVRQGTPQPQHF. Written as DNA, the CDR3 is TGCAGCGTACGCCAGGGGACGCCTCAGCCCCAGCATTTT.

This clonotype was recorded many times. This chain joins TRBV6-5 and TRBJ2-3, with 9 bases lining up with TRBD1. The length of the CDR3 is 16 residues. J was trimmed by 0 bases and V by 5 bases; bases with no gene match: 6. The germline gives CDR1 MNHEY, CDR2 SVGAGI. The CDR3 coding sequence is TGTGCCAGCAGTAAGGACAGGGGCTCCAGCACAGATACGCAGTATTTT. Translated, it gives CASSKDRGSSTDTQYF.

The CDR3 spells CASSLSGTYEQYF. Written as DNA, the CDR3 is TGTGCCAGCAGCTTAAGCGGGACCTACGAGCAGTACTTC. V gene TRBV7-9 combines with J gene TRBJ2-7; 7 bases map to TRBD2. This CDR3 contains 13 residues. Germline V gene lookup returns CDR1 SEHNR and CDR2 FQNEAQ (reference sequence). The V gene end was trimmed by 2 bases and the J gene end by 2 bases; junction bases not matched to a gene: 0.

This clonotype was seen many times. V usage is TRBV10-3 and J usage is TRBJ2-6; 11 nucleotides align to TRBD1. Germline CDR1 ENHRY, CDR2 SYGVKD. The CDR3 runs 18 residues. V shed 3 bases and J 0 bases; nucleotides not matched to a gene: 4. Written as DNA, the CDR3 is TGTGCCATCAGTGAACCGGGACAGGGGGTCTCTGGGGCCAACGTCCTGACTTTC. Translation gives CAISEPGQGVSGANVLTF.

By share, this clonotype counts as medium-sized. The chain uses TRBV14 and TRBJ1-2, with 7 bases aligning to TRBD1. There are 15 residues in the CDR3. Germline V CDR1 and CDR2: SGHDN, FVKESK. V lost 1 base to trimming and J lost 4 bases; unmatched junction nucleotides: 6. This CDR3 reads CASSQVPTGFYGYTF. CDR3 nucleotides: TGTGCCAGCAGCCAAGTCCCGACAGGGTTCTATGGCTACACCTTC.

This sequence joins TRBV2 and TRBJ2-2, with D possibly being TRBD1 (5 bases). Germline assignment: CDR1 SNHLY and CDR2 FYNNEI. The V and J ends lost 6 bases and 1 base respectively, with 12 bases between them. The CDR3 totals 15 residues. The CDR3 loop is CASRQGARNTGELFF. The CDR3 DNA follows: TGTGCCAGCAGACAAGGGGCGAGGAACACCGGGGAGCTGTTTTTT.

This clonotype was recorded at least ten times. The V call is TRBV29-1, the J call TRBJ1-1; TRBD1 matches 8 bases. J gave up 3 bases and V 7 bases, and 7 bases lay outside the gene matches. The CDR3 runs 13 residues. Germline lookup yields CDR1 SQVTM and CDR2 ANQGSEA. The CDR3 protein is CSDGGQADTEAFF. In DNA, the CDR3 is TGCAGCGACGGGGGACAGGCCGACACTGAAGCTTTCTTT.

This clonotype was counted a single time. Since a much larger clone is just one base distant, this may be a read error. The chain employs TRBV7-2 and TRBJ2-1; 8 bases are a match to TRBD1. In germline, CDR1 is SGHTA, CDR2 FQGNSA. The CDR3 runs 15 residues. V was pared by 3 bases and J by 7 bases, with 8 bases of the junction left unmatched. This CDR3 reads CASSFGAGGGNEQFF. As DNA, the CDR3 is TGTGCCAGCAGCTTTGGGGCAGGGGGCGGGAATGAGCAGTTCTTC.

This clonotype was detected ten times or more. The chain recombines TRBV11-2 with TRBJ2-3; 9 bases line up with TRBD1. The germline gives CDR1 SGHAT, CDR2 FQNNGV. The V segment lost 1 base and the J segment 1 base; nucleotides outside the gene matches: 6. There are 17 residues in the CDR3. This CDR3 is CASSLGTGGRGTDTQYF. Written as DNA, the CDR3 is TGTGCCAGCAGCTTAGGCACAGGGGGCCGTGGCACAGATACGCAGTATTTT.

In this sample, this clonotype turned up many times. V usage is TRBV6-5 and J usage is TRBJ1-3; perhaps TRBD1 as D (5 bases). The CDR3 extends over 15 amino acids. Germline values: CDR1 MNHEY, CDR2 SVGAGI. V lost 5 bases, J lost 4 bases, and 15 bases lay in between. CDR3 residues: CASSNIQGPGNTIYF. The DNA of the CDR3 is TGTGCCAGCAGTAACATCCAGGGCCCCGGAAACACCATATATTTT.

There are a few counts of this clonotype. The chain is built from TRBV7-3 and TRBJ2-2; 7 bases are a match to TRBD2. Germline trimming cut 1 base from V and 6 bases from J; bases unmatched to any gene: 5. The CDR3 sequence is 15 residues long. Germline V gene data show CDR1 as SGHTA and CDR2 as FQGTGA. The CDR3 region is CASSLSGSVAGELFF. CDR3 bases: TGTGCCAGCAGCTTAAGCGGGAGTGTAGCCGGGGAGCTGTTTTTT.

The V gene is TRBV7-2, the J gene TRBJ1-5, with 7 positions matching TRBD1. V was pared by 0 bases and J by 3 bases, with 2 bases of the junction left unmatched. This CDR3 is built from 15 residues. Germline loops: CDR1 SGHTA, CDR2 FQGNSA. The CDR3 coding sequence is TGTGCCAGCAGCTTAGCGACAGGGAACAATCAGCCCCAGCATTTT. This codes for CASSLATGNNQPQHF.

The sample holds many counts of this clonotype. V and J are TRBV7-8 and TRBJ2-6; 12 nucleotides match TRBD2. The CDR3 loop spans 19 amino acids. Per the germline V gene, CDR1 is SGHVS and CDR2 is FQNEAQ. The V gene end was trimmed by 3 bases and the J gene end by 4 bases; junction bases not matched to a gene: 10. The chain's CDR3 is CASSFPTSGSRLGANVLTF. CDR3 bases: TGTGCCAGCAGCTTTCCGACTAGCGGGAGTCGCTTAGGGGCCAACGTCCTGACTTTC.

This clonotype was seen at least ten times. For the CDR3, the DNA is TGTGCCAGCAGCGTAGAGTTGAAGAATTCACCCCTCCACTTT. This sequence encodes CASSVELKNSPLHF. This rearrangement joins TRBV9 to TRBJ1-6; unclear D gene. The CDR3 contains 14 residues. Germline loops: CDR1 SGDLS, CDR2 YYNGEE. Deletions cut 0 bases from V and 7 bases from J, with 8 bases between. Supplemented by reference TRBV9 and TRBJ1-6, the full variable domain reads DSGVTQTPKHLITATGQRVTLRCSPRSGDLSVYWYQQSLDQGLQFLIQYYNGEERAKGNILERFSAQQFPDLHSELNLSSLELGDSALYFCASSVELKNSPLHFGNGTRLTVT.

The table lists this clonotype with a count of one. This chain joins TRBV6-1 and TRBJ1-5; D remains ambiguous. V was shortened by 10 bases and J by 0 bases, with 16 bases between the two germline ends. The CDR3 extends over 15 amino acids. Germline assignment: CDR1 MNHNS and CDR2 SASEGT. CDR3 in DNA: TGTGCCACCGTCCCTGGCCAGTATAGCAATCAGCCCCAGCATTTT. Amino acids: CATVPGQYSNQPQHF.

The chain links TRBV10-2 to TRBJ1-2; D is perhaps TRBD1 (6 bases). The CDR3 extends over 12 amino acids. The germline V and J ends were trimmed by 5 bases and 8 bases, with 12 bases remaining between them. Germline V gene data show CDR1 as WSHSY and CDR2 as SAAADI. The CDR3 bases are TGCGCCAGCAGTTTCCAGGGGCGAGGCTACACCTTC. Protein product: CASSFQGRGYTF.

This clonotype was detected many times. The chain carries TRBV2 and TRBJ1-1; TRBD1 matches at 7 bases. This CDR3 has 14 amino acids. The germline V gene encodes CDR1 SNHLY and CDR2 FYNNEI. V lost 5 bases to trimming and J lost 1 base; unmatched junction nucleotides: 4. This CDR3 reads CASSRGQENTEAFF. The CDR3 DNA reads TGTGCCAGCAGTCGAGGACAGGAGAACACTGAAGCTTTCTTT.

CDR3 DNA: TGCAGTGCTTGGACCGGGACTAGCGGGACCGAGACCCAGTACTTC. This translates into CSAWTGTSGTETQYF. The chain couples TRBV20-1 to TRBJ2-5; 13 bases line up with TRBD2. J lost 5 bases, V lost 5 bases, and 8 bases had no gene match. The V gene's germline CDR1 is DFQATT and CDR2 SNEGSKA (reference sequence). CDR3 size: 15 residues.

This clonotype showed up many times. The chain links TRBV13 to TRBJ2-5; the D gene is possibly TRBD2 (6 bases). The germline V and J ends were trimmed by 0 bases and 5 bases, with 7 bases remaining between them. The CDR3 totals 13 residues. CDR1 is PRHDT, CDR2 FYEKMQ, per germline (reference sequence). This chain's CDR3 is CASSLGAGETQYF. In nucleotides, the CDR3 is TGTGCCAGCAGCTTAGGCGCGGGGGAGACCCAGTACTTC.

The chain uses TRBV15 and TRBJ2-7, with a weak D call TRBD2 (6 bases). Trimming cost V 2 bases and J 5 bases, with 16 bases left between them. This CDR3 has 15 residues. Germline V gives CDR1 LNHNV, CDR2 YYDKDF (reference sequence). CDR3 DNA sequence: TGTGCCACCAGCAGACCGTCGGGACTCCAGAACGAGCAGTACTTC. Protein: CATSRPSGLQNEQYF.

For this clonotype: It is likely a read error, because the conserved phenylalanine at the end of the CDR3 is missing. V usage is TRBV19 and J usage is TRBJ1-2; D remains ambiguous. CDR1 LNHDA and CDR2 SQIVND come from the germline V gene (reference sequence). The ends were cut back, 9 bases at V and 6 bases at J, with 23 bases in the middle. This CDR3 is 15 amino acids long. The DNA of the CDR3 is TGTGCCAGCAGGCCCGGCGGCAGGAGACACGATGGCTACACCCTC. It translates to CASRPGGRRHDGYTL.